The clone carrying this T cell receptor beta chain was seen at least ten times. This CDR3 is built from 14 residues. Per germline, CDR1 DFQATT and CDR2 SNEGSKA (reference sequence). V lost 0 bases, J lost 8 bases, and 16 bases lay in between. Construction of the TCRbeta library involved unique molecular identifiers. TCRdb reprocessed the PCR reads with MiXCR, giving one entry per CDR3 protein. Here the sample spans 190,000 or so distinct CDR3 sequences, just over 14% being singletons. The sample belongs to a study of T-cell reconstitution after alpha-beta-depleted transplantation in children. This chain links TRBV20-1 with TRBJ1-1; D remains ambiguous. Source: PBMCs from the stem cell graft donor, taken from the stem cell graft. This TCR came from a human donor who donated a stem cell graft to a child with acute lymphoblastic leukemia. CDR3 amino acids: CSARDGVGESEAFF. The CDR3 coding sequence is TGCAGTGCTAGAGATGGGGTTGGTGAGTCGGAAGCTTTCTTT.